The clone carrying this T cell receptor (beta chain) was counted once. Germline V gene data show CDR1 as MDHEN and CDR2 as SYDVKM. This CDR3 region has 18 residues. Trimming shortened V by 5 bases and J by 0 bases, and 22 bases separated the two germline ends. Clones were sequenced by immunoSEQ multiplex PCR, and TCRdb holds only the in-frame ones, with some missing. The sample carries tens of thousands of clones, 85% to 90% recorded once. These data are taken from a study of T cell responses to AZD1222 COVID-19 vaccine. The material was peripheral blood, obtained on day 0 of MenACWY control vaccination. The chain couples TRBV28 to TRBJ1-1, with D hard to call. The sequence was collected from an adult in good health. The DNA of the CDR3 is TGTGCCAGCAGTCCCACGGGCTACGGGGTTCCGATGAACACTGAAGCTTTCTTT. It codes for CASSPTGYGVPMNTEAFF.